This T cell receptor beta chain originates from a study of blood T cell repertoires in COVID-19. Across the study: COVID-19 samples from acute and convalescent phases originated in the United States, Italy and Spain.

Libraries were prepared by immunoSEQ multiplex PCR; TCRdb keeps only in-frame clonotypes and omits some of them. The table includes fewer than 350,000 clones, roughly 90% detected once. Participants came from roughly 23 US areas, aged about 18 to 89 years. Assignment of participants to cohorts was predicated upon participant-reported clinical history. V lost 5 bases and J lost 5, with 12 bases in between. Per germline, CDR1 SEHNR and CDR2 FQNEAQ (reference sequence). The CDR3 runs 14 residues. This chain uses TRBV7-9 with TRBJ2-2; no reliable D call. This clonotype originated in a woman between 18 and 29 years old with acute COVID-19. The sample consisted of PBMCs or T cells enriched from blood (not recorded which). The CDR3 DNA reads as TGTGCCAGCAGCCCCACGTTGGAGACCGGGGAGCTGTTTTTT. Protein sequence: CASSPTLETGELFF.